This TCR beta chain was obtained from a study of CD8+ T cells in alopecia areata. Study-level information: Tofacitinib continued for 6 to 18 months and was then withheld for 6 months.

Regarding this clone: Its antigen remains unidentified.

As the sequencing template, cDNA was produced by extracting RNA and reverse transcribing it. Repertoires were generated with immunoSEQ multiplex PCR, while TCRdb's copy carries only in-frame clones and drops some. The sample includes about 88,000 clones, roughly two fifths of them seen just once. Broader study findings: Normal-skin resident alphabeta T cells also appear among scalp sample sequences. Persistence in scalp and blood during tofacitinib was observed for many expanded lesional clones.

The treatment was: oral pan-JAK inhibitor, 5-10 mg twice daily. The material was CD8+ T cells sorted from blood, obtained at week 24, from a patient treated with tofacitinib. The receptor was derived from a human donor with alopecia areata.

DNA of the CDR3: TGTGCCAGCAGCCCAAACCCGGGACTAGCGGGAGGCCGGGAGCAGTTCTTC. Its translation is CASSPNPGLAGGREQFF. The chain combines TRBV9 with TRBJ2-1; TRBD2 matches at 15 bases. The CDR3 is 17 amino acids. Germline V gives CDR1 SGDLS, CDR2 YYNGEE. The V gene end was trimmed by 4 bases and the J gene end by 10 bases; junction bases not matched to a gene: 12.